This record concerns one TCR beta chain sequence. Its matching antigen is unknown. Possible read error: a much larger clone is one base away. Since the CDR3 does not end with the conserved phenylalanine or tryptophan, this likely comes from a read error. TCR alpha and beta CDR3 regions were amplified from RNA using iRepertoire nested multiplex PCR. TCRdb itself ran the multiplex PCR reads through MiXCR, one entry per CDR3 protein. The sample has a few hundred thousand distinct CDR3 sequences, 41% seen once. The data are from a study of glioma-infiltrating T cells. Study-level information: Samples included WHO grade II oligodendrogliomas or astrocytomas and initial-diagnosis grade IV glioblastomas. Study findings and constraints: CDR3 overlap between tissue and blood was very small. Above-expected tissue-blood divergence occurred in all gliomas, most in low-grade ones. Shared blood CDR3 signature motifs marked patients with low tissue-blood divergence.

The CDR3 covers 16 residues. Per the germline V gene, CDR1 is MNHNS and CDR2 is SASEGT. The V and J genes are TRBV6-1 and TRBJ2-5; 9 nucleotides line up with TRBD2. Gene TRBJ2-1 matches the end of the DNA better, so the J call may be wrong. The TCR was taken from a human donor with low-grade glioma or glioblastoma, undergoing nonglioma brain surgery, or in good health (not recorded which). Sequenced input: glioma tissue, nonneoplastic brain tissue, or PBMCs (not recorded which). CDR3: CASSEALLAGRVEQFL. Written as DNA, the CDR3 is TGTGCCAGCAGTGAAGCGCTTCTAGCGGGAAGGGTTGAGCAGTTCTTA.